One and the same sample provided the 24 T cell receptor beta chains below, sequenced in a study of cytomegalovirus exposure and HLA in healthy donors. Using immunoSEQ multiplex PCR, the repertoire was profiled, and TCRdb retains in-frame clones only, with some absent. The table shows over 85,000 clones, with roughly 87% occurring only once. The specimen sequenced was PBMCs. The source is a woman under 30 in good health and CMV-seronegative.

The chain uses TRBV18 and TRBJ2-5, with TRBD2 identical over 12 bases. The germline V gene has CDR1 KGHSH and CDR2 LQKENI. The CDR3 sequence is 19 residues long. Trimming took 5 bases from V and 2 from J; bases not matched to a gene: 15. The CDR3 spells CASSVVSGLAGHAQETQYF. In nucleotides, the CDR3 is TGTGCCAGCTCAGTCGTTTCGGGACTAGCGGGCCACGCTCAAGAGACCCAGTACTTC.

The CDR3: CASSLRQTSGANVLTF. Written as DNA, the CDR3 is TGTGCCAGCAGTCTGAGACAGACCTCTGGGGCCAACGTCCTGACTTTC. The chain carries TRBV28 and TRBJ2-6; TRBD1 might be the D (5 bases). Germline V gene data show CDR1 as MDHEN and CDR2 as SYDVKM. V was clipped by 5 bases and J by 0 bases, with 11 bases between them. This CDR3 contains 16 residues.

The V gene is TRBV7-2, the J gene TRBJ1-1; possible D gene TRBD1, 5 bases. The V end was cut by 3 bases, the J end by 4 bases, with 15 bases between. Germline V CDR1 and CDR2: SGHTA, FQGNSA. The CDR3 runs 15 residues. The CDR3 protein is CASSFRQGGSTEAFF. Written as DNA, the CDR3 is TGTGCCAGCAGCTTTCGGCAGGGAGGAAGCACTGAAGCTTTCTTT.

The chain employs TRBV2 and TRBJ2-4; D perhaps matches TRBD2 (5 bases). Germline CDR1 SNHLY, CDR2 FYNNEI. V was trimmed by 7 bases and J by 0 bases, leaving 10 bases between them. CDR3 length: 14 residues. CDR3 loop: CASMAGLAKNIQYF. The CDR3 DNA reads TGTGCCAGCATGGCGGGTTTAGCCAAAAACATTCAGTACTTC.

The CDR3 nucleotides are TGCGCCAGCAGCCTTGAAAGCGGGAACACTGAAGCTTTCTTT. This encodes CASSLESGNTEAFF. This chain joins TRBV5-1 and TRBJ1-1; no clear D gene. The V gene lost 4 bases and the J gene lost 1 base, with 11 bases spanning the gap. The germline V gene has CDR1 SGHRS and CDR2 YFSETQ. The CDR3 consists of 14 residues.

The V call is TRBV2, the J call TRBJ2-1, with D possibly matching TRBD1 (6 bases). CDR1 and CDR2 (germline): SNHLY, FYNNEI. This CDR3 is 13 amino acids long. Trimming cost V 5 bases and J 8 bases, with 13 bases left between them. The CDR3 sequence is CASSRSQGDEQFF. CDR3 bases: TGTGCCAGCAGTCGATCACAGGGTGATGAGCAGTTCTTC.

This clone was found once. The chain joins TRBV6-5 to TRBJ2-7, with D maybe TRBD1 (5 bases). Germline V gene data show CDR1 as MNHEY and CDR2 as SVGAGI. V dropped 6 bases and J dropped 4 bases, with 19 bases sitting between them. The CDR3 extends over 15 amino acids. The CDR3 region is CASSRPAGPFYEQYF. CDR3 in DNA: TGTGCCAGCAGCCGCCCGGCAGGGCCCTTTTACGAGCAGTACTTC.

CDR3: CASSFGVGDQPQHF. As DNA, the CDR3 is TGTGCCAGCAGTTTCGGGGTGGGTGATCAGCCCCAGCATTTT. The V call is TRBV27, the J call TRBJ1-5; D unresolved. The germline V gene encodes CDR1 MNHEY and CDR2 SMNVEV (reference sequence). Trimming removed 3 bases at V and 5 bases at J, with 11 bases between. This CDR3 has 14 amino acids.

The chain combines TRBV30 with TRBJ2-5, with 14 bases lining up with TRBD2. After removal of 3 bases from V and 2 bases from J, the junction contained 5 bases not matched to a gene. CDR3 size: 16 residues. The germline gives CDR1 GTSNPN, CDR2 SVGIG (reference sequence). The chain's CDR3 is CAWSLRLAGGQETQYF. The CDR3 DNA follows: TGTGCCTGGAGCCTCCGACTAGCGGGGGGGCAAGAGACCCAGTACTTC.

V is TRBV5-6 and J is TRBJ2-5, with D perhaps matching TRBD1 (5 bases). The CDR3 has 15 residues. Germline values: CDR1 SGHDT, CDR2 YYEEEE. V was pared by 0 bases and J by 3 bases, with 12 bases between. CDR3 nucleotide sequence: TGTGCCAGCAGCTTGGAGCAGGGTGCTAAAGAGACCCAGTACTTC. Translated: CASSLEQGAKETQYF.

This chain uses TRBV4-3 with TRBJ1-1; D gene unclear. CDR1 and CDR2 from the germline V gene are LGHNA and YSLEER. The V end lost 2 bases, the J end lost 0 bases, and 4 bases lay between the germline ends. CDR3 length equals 13 residues. This chain's CDR3 is CASSQFMNTEAFF. The CDR3 DNA sequence: TGCGCCAGCAGCCAATTCATGAACACTGAAGCTTTCTTT.

The rearrangement uses TRBV15 and TRBJ2-7; TRBD1 aligns across 7 bases. V trimming: 5 bases; J trimming: 0 bases; junction bases outside the gene matches: 4. Germline CDR1 LNHNV, CDR2 YYDKDF (reference sequence). The CDR3 sequence is 14 residues long. CDR3 in amino acids: CATSPRDSSYEQYF. The CDR3 nucleotides read TGTGCCACCAGCCCCCGGGACAGCTCCTACGAGCAGTACTTC.

The genes are TRBV27 and TRBJ1-2; TRBD1 matches 12 bases. CDR1 MNHEY and CDR2 SMNVEV come from the germline V gene (reference sequence). The CDR3 length is 16 residues. V was pared by 5 bases and J by 8 bases, with 12 bases of the junction left unmatched. CDR3 region: CASSIRDRGPEGGYTF. CDR3 coding DNA: TGTGCCAGCAGTATCCGGGACAGGGGGCCGGAGGGAGGCTACACCTTC.

This chain joins TRBV28 and TRBJ1-2; D is perhaps TRBD1 (6 bases). Trimming cost V 4 bases and J 8 bases, with 23 bases left between them. This CDR3 has 16 amino acids. Germline loops: CDR1 MDHEN, CDR2 SYDVKM. CDR3 nucleotides: TGTGCCAGCAGTTCCCTGGGGGCAGGGAGATTGGGAGGCTACACCTTC. It encodes CASSSLGAGRLGGYTF.

The chain joins TRBV7-9 to TRBJ2-2; 7 bases are a match to TRBD1. CDR3 length: 14 residues. Germline CDR1 reads SEHNR; CDR2 reads FQNEAQ (reference sequence). The V gene end was trimmed by 4 bases and the J gene end by 5 bases; junction bases not matched to a gene: 4. The CDR3 DNA reads as TGTGCCAGCAGCTCCCTGACAGGGACCGGGGAGCTGTTTTTT. Its translation: CASSSLTGTGELFF. The full variable domain, its missing parts supplied by reference TRBV7-9 and TRBJ2-2, is DTGVSQNPRHKITKRGQNVTFRCDPISEHNRLYWYRQTLGQGPEFLTYFQNEAQLEKSRLLSDRFSAERPKGSFSTLEIQRTEQGDSAMYLCASSSLTGTGELFFGEGSRLTVL.

This clone was seen more than once but under ten times. The chain links TRBV6-5 to TRBJ1-1; D uncertain. CDR3 length: 13 amino acids. The ends were cut back, 2 bases at V and 0 bases at J, with 4 bases in the middle. Germline CDR1 is MNHEY and CDR2 is SVGAGI. As DNA, the CDR3 is TGTGCCAGCAGTTACCGAGTGAACACTGAAGCTTTCTTT. The encoded protein is CASSYRVNTEAFF.

The chain joins TRBV19 to TRBJ2-1; 8 bases are a match to TRBD1. The CDR3 extends over 15 amino acids. Germline V CDR1 and CDR2: LNHDA, SQIVND (reference sequence). J gave up 7 bases and V 7 bases, and 12 bases lay outside the gene matches. The CDR3 DNA is TGTGCCAGTACCCTGTCCCGGACAGGGCGAAATGAGCAGTTCTTC. As protein: CASTLSRTGRNEQFF.

This chain links TRBV7-3 with TRBJ2-7; possibly TRBD2 for D (5 bases). The CDR3 is 13 amino acids. The V gene's germline CDR1 is SGHTA and CDR2 FQGTGA. The V end was cut by 5 bases, the J end by 2 bases, with 10 bases between. The CDR3 reads CASSTGNTYEQYF. In nucleotides, the CDR3 is TGTGCCAGCAGCACGGGGAATACCTACGAGCAGTACTTC.

This clone occurred once. The rearrangement uses TRBV4-1 and TRBJ2-5; D is possibly TRBD2 (5 bases). The ends were cut back, 0 bases at V and 1 base at J, with 6 bases in the middle. This CDR3 contains 14 residues. Germline CDR1 MGHRA, CDR2 YSYEKL. CDR3: CASSQEGSQETQYF. The DNA for the CDR3 is TGCGCCAGCAGCCAAGAGGGGAGCCAAGAGACCCAGTACTTC.

The V call is TRBV4-3, the J call TRBJ2-3, with 9 bases identical to TRBD1. The CDR3 consists of 14 residues. CDR1 is LGHNA, CDR2 YSLEER, per germline. The J segment lost 4 bases and the V segment lost 2 bases, leaving 1 base of the junction unmatched. CDR3 DNA sequence: TGCGCCAGCAGCCAAAGACAGGGGGCAGATACGCAGTATTTT. As protein: CASSQRQGADTQYF.

The chain joins TRBV30 to TRBJ2-3, with D perhaps matching TRBD2 (6 bases). Germline lookup yields CDR1 GTSNPN and CDR2 SVGIG (reference sequence). The length of the CDR3 is 15 residues. V lost 0 bases, J lost 0 bases, and 10 bases lay in between. The CDR3 is CAWSVGTSSTDTQYF. CDR3 bases: TGTGCCTGGAGTGTCGGGACTTCTAGCACAGATACGCAGTATTTT.

The chain links TRBV4-3 to TRBJ2-1; TRBD2 matches at 8 bases. The length of the CDR3 is 16 residues. Germline V gene sequence: CDR1 LGHNA, CDR2 YSLEER. The trim removed 0 bases at V and 3 bases at J, leaving 4 bases unmatched. The chain's CDR3 is CASSQDGSGVYNEQFF. The CDR3, as DNA: TGCGCCAGCAGCCAAGACGGTAGCGGGGTCTACAATGAGCAGTTCTTC.

This clone was seen a single time. V gene TRBV2 combines with J gene TRBJ2-1, with TRBD1 matching over 11 bases. Germline loops: CDR1 SNHLY, CDR2 FYNNEI. V trimming: 6 bases; J trimming: 6 bases; junction bases outside the gene matches: 10. The CDR3 extends over 16 amino acids. The CDR3 nucleotides are TGTGCCAGCAGCGTAAGGGGACAGGGGGTATTCAATGAGCAGTTCTTC. The encoded protein is CASSVRGQGVFNEQFF.

The V and J genes are TRBV7-9 and TRBJ1-3; 8 bases fit TRBD1. V dropped 4 bases and J dropped 0; count of bases not matched to a gene: 5. The CDR3 length is 16 residues. Per germline, CDR1 SEHNR and CDR2 FQNEAQ (reference sequence). The DNA of the CDR3 is TGTGCCAGCAGCTCCTGGACAGGGCCCTCTGGAAACACCATATATTTT. Protein product: CASSSWTGPSGNTIYF.